This T cell receptor beta chain was captured in a study of cytomegalovirus exposure and HLA in healthy donors. Worth noting for this clone: The antigen remains undetermined.

The CDR3 length is 14 residues. Germline values: CDR1 SEHNR, CDR2 FQNEAQ (reference sequence). V shed 4 bases and J 2 bases; nucleotides not matched to a gene: 4. Amplification used 60 Vbeta primers and 13 Jbeta primers. The protocol was immunoSEQ multiplex PCR, while the TCRdb copy is restricted to in-frame clones and leaves out a portion. The sample includes 100,000 to 150,000 clones, over 70% of them seen just once. Findings and caveats of the study: Using a false discovery rate of 0.05, a later analysis showed that approximately 17,000 TCR beta sequences were associated with HLA alleles.

Material: PBMCs. The V gene is TRBV7-9, the J gene TRBJ1-1; 7 bases agree with TRBD1. This TCR was recovered from a woman in her 50s in good health and CMV-seronegative. The CDR3 region has the DNA TGTGCCAGCAGCTCGGGACAGTACAACACTGAAGCTTTCTTT. As protein: CASSSGQYNTEAFF.